The clone carrying this TCR beta chain was seen more than once but under ten times. The data derive from a study of T-cell reconstitution after alpha-beta-depleted transplantation in children. The CDR3 has 14 amino acids. V dropped 2 bases and J dropped 0 bases, with 11 bases sitting between them. The V gene's germline CDR1 is GTSNPN and CDR2 SVGIG (reference sequence). It was with unique molecular identifiers that the TCRbeta library was prepared. TCRdb re-analysed the PCR reads in MiXCR, keeping a single row per CDR3 protein. Altogether more than 300,000 distinct CDR3 sequences are present, around 15% being singletons, with the ten largest covering approximately 38%.

V gene TRBV30 combines with J gene TRBJ2-7; D unresolved. This TCR was recovered from a male patient between 2 and 15 years old who had a stem cell transplant for acute lymphoblastic leukemia, so the T cells may come from the graft donor. The sample consisted of PBMCs, mostly from graft donor cells, taken 360 days after TCRalphabeta/CD19-depleted stem cell transplant. The chain's CDR3 is CAWSPAPRSYEQYF. For the CDR3, the DNA is TGTGCCTGGAGTCCGGCGCCCCGCTCCTACGAGCAGTACTTC.